The 10 T cell receptor beta chains in this list originate from one sample, sequenced in a study of control samples from healthy donors and cancer patients. The repertoire was sequenced with immunoSEQ multiplex PCR; TCRdb's copy has only in-frame clones and lacks some. The sample shows about 130,000 clones, 85% to 95% of them seen only once. The source material was PBMCs. These receptors were taken from a man aged 60 to 69 with colorectal cancer.

The chain couples TRBV6-5 to TRBJ2-2, with D unclear. The CDR3 is made up of 12 amino acids. Germline V gene data show CDR1 as MNHEY and CDR2 as SVGAGI. Trimming left V 5 bases short and J 3 bases short, with 4 bases between. This CDR3 reads CASSPYTGELFF. CDR3 bases: TGTGCCAGCAGTCCATACACCGGGGAGCTGTTTTTT.

The CDR3 loop is CASSPNGVRTEAFF. The CDR3 DNA reads as TGTGCCAGCAGCCCCAACGGGGTACGGACTGAAGCTTTCTTT. The chain recombines TRBV6-5 with TRBJ1-1; D uncertain. The CDR3 has 14 amino acids. In germline, CDR1 is MNHEY, CDR2 SVGAGI. V was pared by 6 bases and J by 5 bases, with 16 bases between.

This chain links TRBV10-3 with TRBJ1-6; TRBD1 matches at 7 bases. J gave up 7 bases and V 3 bases, and 6 bases lay outside the gene matches. The CDR3 is 15 residues long. CDR1 is ENHRY, CDR2 SYGVKD, per germline. The CDR3 nucleotides are TGTGCCATCAGTGAACAGGGGACGGTGAATTCACCCCTCCACTTT. Protein product: CAISEQGTVNSPLHF.

The chain couples TRBV12-3 or TRBV12-4 to TRBJ1-2; D is unclear. The V and J ends lost 3 bases and 4 bases respectively, with 9 bases between them. This CDR3 is built from 13 residues. The CDR3 coding sequence is TGTGCCAGCAGTTTCGGGGAGCTCTATGGCTACACCTTC. Translated, it gives CASSFGELYGYTF.

The chain employs TRBV9 and TRBJ1-5, with a weak D call TRBD1 (5 bases). From germline, CDR1 is SGDLS and CDR2 YYNGEE. Trimming took off 4 bases at V and 5 bases at J, with 16 bases between the two ends. This CDR3 spans 15 amino acids. CDR3 amino acids: CASSLSWGGYQPQHF. CDR3 in DNA: TGTGCCAGCAGCCTATCCTGGGGGGGGTATCAGCCCCAGCATTTT.

V gene TRBV7-9 combines with J gene TRBJ2-7; 11 bases agree with TRBD1. Per the germline V gene, CDR1 is SEHNR and CDR2 is FQNEAQ (reference sequence). V was clipped by 5 bases and J by 6 bases; unmatched bases: 9. This CDR3 has 15 amino acids. CDR3 loop: CASSGQDRGLAEQYF. In DNA, the CDR3 is TGTGCCAGCAGCGGGCAGGACAGGGGGCTCGCCGAGCAGTACTTC.

The chain recombines TRBV9 with TRBJ1-2, with D uncertain. Germline V CDR1 and CDR2: SGDLS, YYNGEE. The length of the CDR3 is 14 residues. Trimming removed 6 bases from V and 4 bases from J, with 16 bases in between. The CDR3 region is CASTRAETGYGYTF. Written as DNA, the CDR3 is TGTGCCAGCACCCGGGCAGAAACTGGCTATGGCTACACCTTC.

In its sample, this clone was seen once. The V and J genes are TRBV5-3 and TRBJ1-6, with a weak D call TRBD1 (6 bases). TRBV5-3 is flagged as an ORF with uncertain function. CDR3 size: 14 residues. V lost 9 bases and J 3 bases, leaving 13 bases between the germline ends. Here the CDR3 reads CAIKTGNYNSPLHF. The CDR3 region has the DNA TGTGCCATCAAAACAGGGAACTATAATTCACCCCTCCACTTT.

The gene calls are TRBV7-2 and TRBJ2-5; 11 bases are shared with TRBD2. CDR1 and CDR2 from the germline V gene are SGHTA and FQGNSA. Trimming removed 5 bases from V and 5 bases from J; junction bases left unmatched: 13. The CDR3 has 17 amino acids. CDR3 region: CASSTRLAGSSRETQYF. The CDR3 DNA reads TGTGCCAGCAGCACCCGACTAGCGGGGTCATCCAGGGAGACCCAGTACTTC.

This chain links TRBV3-1 (or the pseudogene TRBV3-2) with TRBJ1-1; D gene uncertain. The CDR3 loop spans 15 amino acids. Trimming pared 1 base from V and 1 base from J, leaving 10 bases between. CDR1 is LGHDT and CDR2 is YNNKEL in the germline V gene (reference sequence). CDR3 sequence (DNA): TGTGCCAGCAGCCAAGCCGCGGTTTCGAACACTGAAGCTTTCTTT. Its protein is CASSQAAVSNTEAFF.